The 4 T cell receptor beta chains below come from one sample, sequenced in a study of shared clonotypes between healthy human individuals. Profiled with immunoSEQ multiplex PCR; TCRdb holds only in-frame clones, not every one. The sample carries hundreds of thousands of clones, around 76% recorded once. Specimen: PBMCs. These receptor sequences come from a woman between 40 and 55 years old in good health. Some clones in this sample may be carry-over from other donors' samples.

The chain links TRBV5-1 to TRBJ2-5; 11 bases are shared with TRBD2. The V and J ends lost 0 bases and 5 bases, in that order; junction bases with no gene match: 6. The CDR3 is made up of 16 amino acids. The germline V gene encodes CDR1 SGHRS and CDR2 YFSETQ. The CDR3 DNA reads TGCGCCAGCAGCTTGGAGCTAGCGGGAGGACGTGAGACCCAGTACTTC. Translating gives CASSLELAGGRETQYF.

This clone was observed once. V usage is TRBV30 and J usage is TRBJ2-1; 11 bases align to TRBD2. From germline, CDR1 is GTSNPN and CDR2 SVGIG (reference sequence). V was clipped by 0 bases and J by 9 bases; unmatched bases: 1. This CDR3 has 13 amino acids. The DNA for the CDR3 is TGTGCCTGGAGTGTACTAGCGGGAGTTGAGCAGTTCTTC. Its protein product is CAWSVLAGVEQFF.

The chain links TRBV18 to TRBJ2-5, with TRBD2 matching 9 bases. V shed 6 bases and J 0 bases; nucleotides not matched to a gene: 14. The germline gives CDR1 KGHSH, CDR2 LQKENI. The CDR3 spans 18 residues. Here the CDR3 DNA reads TGTGCCAGCTCTATTCGGGTGGCTAGCGGGGAGTACCAAGAGACCCAGTACTTC. Translating gives CASSIRVASGEYQETQYF.

This clone was detected many times. J is TRBJ2-1 and V is TRBV15; maybe TRBD1 (6 bases). V was shortened by 5 bases and J by 0 bases, with 17 bases between the two germline ends. Germline V CDR1 and CDR2: LNHNV, YYDKDF (reference sequence). The length of the CDR3 is 17 residues. The CDR3 coding sequence is TGTGCCACCAGCGGAACCTCAGGGGTAGGCTCCTACAATGAGCAGTTCTTC. Its translation is CATSGTSGVGSYNEQFF.